These 23 T cell receptor beta chains were all obtained from the same sample, sequenced in a study of shared clonotypes between healthy human individuals. Clones were read by immunoSEQ multiplex PCR, and TCRdb kept only the in-frame ones, dropping some. The sample carries about 990,000 clones, about 84% recorded once. Sequenced: memory CD4+ T cells from PBMCs. The subset here: CD45RA-negative fraction. Receptors were obtained from a man between 18 and 29 years old in good health. Some clones in this sample may be carry-over from other donors' samples.

This clone was picked up one time. Given a much more abundant clone one base away, this may be a read error. In this CDR3 the conserved last residue, phenylalanine or tryptophan, is missing, so a read error is likely. The CDR3 DNA reads TGTGCCAGCAGCCCGCAGGGGGCTCTAAACACTGAAGCTTTCTCT. It yields the protein CASSPQGALNTEAFS. J is TRBJ1-1 and V is TRBV11-2, with 8 nucleotides matching TRBD1. The CDR3 has 15 residues. Germline CDR1 reads SGHAT; CDR2 reads FQNNGV. The junction had 7 bases not matched to a gene; V was cut back by 5 bases and J by 2 bases.

The chain combines TRBV11-2 with TRBJ1-5; D remains unclear. The CDR3 contains 13 residues. Trimming took 4 bases from V and 3 from J, leaving 7 bases between them. Germline CDR1 SGHAT, CDR2 FQNNGV. The CDR3 DNA reads as TGTGCCAGCAGCTCTGGAGTCAATCAGCCCCAGCATTTT. This codes for CASSSGVNQPQHF.

J is TRBJ1-1 and V is TRBV19; TRBD1 matches 7 bases. J was trimmed by 3 bases and V by 5 bases; bases with no gene match: 3. The V gene's germline CDR1 is LNHDA and CDR2 SQIVND (reference sequence). The CDR3 has 13 amino acids. The CDR3 here is CASSRDRYTEAFF. The CDR3 coding sequence is TGTGCCAGTAGTCGGGACAGATACACTGAAGCTTTCTTT.

The chain recombines TRBV7-9 with TRBJ1-6; tentatively, D is TRBD1 (6 bases). The CDR3 is made up of 14 amino acids. V was cut by 5 bases and J by 11 bases, with 16 bases left in between. Per the germline V gene, CDR1 is SEHNR and CDR2 is FQNEAQ (reference sequence). The CDR3 DNA is TGTGCCAGCAGCCTCCTGGGACATTCGGCACCCCTCCACTTT. As protein: CASSLLGHSAPLHF. The full variable domain, its missing parts supplied by reference TRBV7-9 and TRBJ1-6, is DTGVSQNPRHKITKRGQNVTFRCDPISEHNRLYWYRQTLGQGPEFLTYFQNEAQLEKSRLLSDRFSAERPKGSFSTLEIQRTEQGDSAMYLCASSLLGHSAPLHFGNGTRLTVT.

The gene calls are TRBV2 and TRBJ1-2; TRBD1 matches 7 bases. The J segment lost 6 bases and the V segment lost 4 bases, leaving 5 bases of the junction unmatched. Per germline, CDR1 SNHLY and CDR2 FYNNEI. The CDR3 is made up of 13 amino acids. The CDR3 nucleotides read TGTGCCAGCAGTGCACAGGGGCCGGATGGCTACACCTTC. Translation gives CASSAQGPDGYTF.

V usage is TRBV5-4 and J usage is TRBJ2-2; D unresolved. The CDR3 contains 14 residues. CDR1 is SGHNT, CDR2 YYREEE, per germline (reference sequence). Trimming stripped 4 bases from V and 0 bases from J, with 7 bases between. CDR3 loop: CASSLTSNTGELFF. CDR3 nucleotide sequence: TGTGCCAGCAGCCTTACATCGAACACCGGGGAGCTGTTTTTT.

The chain is built from TRBV28 and TRBJ2-7, with D possibly being TRBD2 (6 bases). The germline V gene has CDR1 MDHEN and CDR2 SYDVKM. The V gene lost 6 bases and the J gene lost 1 base, with 16 bases spanning the gap. The CDR3 totals 15 residues. CDR3: CASSEIRGYSYEQYF. In DNA, the CDR3 is TGTGCCAGCAGCGAGATCCGGGGGTATTCCTACGAGCAGTACTTC.

The J gene is TRBJ1-5, the V gene TRBV7-9; 7 bases are shared with TRBD1. Unmatched junction bases numbered 7, after V lost 5 bases and J lost 3 bases. Germline V gene lookup returns CDR1 SEHNR and CDR2 FQNEAQ (reference sequence). There are 15 residues in the CDR3. In DNA, the CDR3 is TGTGCCAGCAGCGCCCCAGGGGGGAACAATCAGCCCCAGCATTTT. This sequence encodes CASSAPGGNNQPQHF.

The chain joins TRBV11-2 to TRBJ1-5, with no clear D. Deletions cut 1 base from V and 3 bases from J, with 7 bases between. Germline assignment: CDR1 SGHAT and CDR2 FQNNGV. This CDR3 has 14 residues. CDR3 amino acids: CASSLASDNQPQHF. The DNA for the CDR3 is TGTGCCAGCAGCTTAGCTAGTGACAATCAGCCCCAGCATTTT.

J is TRBJ2-1 and V is TRBV30; D is unclear. Trimming shortened V by 0 bases and J by 6 bases, and 12 bases separated the two germline ends. Germline CDR1 is GTSNPN and CDR2 is SVGIG (reference sequence). The CDR3 runs to 14 residues. The CDR3 nucleotides are TGTGCCTGGAGTGTCTCTCGGCTTCTCAATGAGCAGTTCTTC. Translating gives CAWSVSRLLNEQFF.

The J gene is TRBJ1-2, the V gene TRBV7-2, with TRBD1 matching over 7 bases. The V segment lost 8 bases and the J segment 8 bases; nucleotides outside the gene matches: 11. The CDR3 loop spans 13 amino acids. From germline, CDR1 is SGHTA and CDR2 FQGNSA. This CDR3 reads CASGADRRRGYTF. As DNA, the CDR3 is TGTGCCAGCGGCGCGGACAGGAGGCGAGGCTACACCTTC.

The chain uses TRBV2 and TRBJ2-7; possibly TRBD2 for D (6 bases). The germline CDR1 and CDR2 sequences are SNHLY and FYNNEI. This CDR3 region has 14 residues. With 7 bases removed from V and 2 bases from J, the gap between germline ends came to 15 bases. In DNA form, the CDR3 reads TGTGCCAGCAAGCGGACGGGAGTTACCTACGAGCAGTACTTC. It encodes CASKRTGVTYEQYF.

The chain couples TRBV11-1 to TRBJ2-1; 16 bases align to TRBD2. The CDR3 is 18 residues long. V shed 0 bases, J shed 5 bases, and the junction held 4 bases outside the gene matches. Germline V gene lookup returns CDR1 SGHAT and CDR2 FQDESV (reference sequence). CDR3 residues: CASSLARGLAGGNNEQFF. The CDR3 DNA reads TGTGCCAGCAGCTTAGCGAGGGGACTAGCGGGAGGGAACAATGAGCAGTTCTTC.

The chain combines TRBV28 with TRBJ2-7; TRBD1 matches 8 bases. The junction had 7 bases not matched to a gene; V was cut back by 6 bases and J by 3 bases. Germline CDR1 is MDHEN and CDR2 is SYDVKM. The CDR3 totals 14 residues. CDR3 sequence reads: CASSRAGGGYEQYF. CDR3 sequence (DNA): TGTGCCAGCAGCCGCGCAGGGGGCGGCTACGAGCAGTACTTC.

The chain joins TRBV7-6 to TRBJ2-2; 10 bases map to TRBD1. J lost 7 bases, V lost 3 bases, and 5 bases had no gene match. The length of the CDR3 is 15 residues. The germline V gene encodes CDR1 SGHVS and CDR2 FNYEAQ. In nucleotides, the CDR3 is TGTGCCAGCAGCTTCGGACAGGGGGGACACGGGGAGCTGTTTTTT. This codes for CASSFGQGGHGELFF.

The chain is built from TRBV5-5 and TRBJ2-1; D might be TRBD1 or TRBD2, each matching 6 bases. V lost 6 bases to trimming and J lost 0 bases, with 16 bases between them. This CDR3 comprises 16 residues. Germline V lookup: CDR1 SGHKS, CDR2 YYEKEE (reference sequence). Here the CDR3 reads CASNQRGPSSYNEQFF. The CDR3 nucleotides read TGTGCCAGCAACCAACGGGGGCCTAGCTCCTACAATGAGCAGTTCTTC.

The sample holds a few counts of this clone. J is TRBJ1-1 and V is TRBV28, with D perhaps TRBD1 (6 bases). With 3 bases removed from V and 2 bases from J, the gap between germline ends came to 7 bases. This CDR3 is 13 amino acids long. In germline, CDR1 is MDHEN, CDR2 SYDVKM. CDR3 in DNA: TGTGCCAGCAGTTTGGACAGTAACACTGAAGCTTTCTTT. Translating it yields CASSLDSNTEAFF.

The chain has TRBV9 and TRBJ2-7; TRBD1 agrees at 7 bases. J gave up 7 bases and V 0 bases, and 4 bases lay outside the gene matches. The CDR3 length is 13 residues. The V gene's germline CDR1 is SGDLS and CDR2 YYNGEE. In DNA, the CDR3 is TGTGCCAGCAGCGTAGTGGAACAGGGGGAGCAGTACTTC. Its translation: CASSVVEQGEQYF.

The V and J genes are TRBV6-6 and TRBJ1-5; D may be TRBD1 (6 bases). Germline V lookup: CDR1 MNHNY, CDR2 SVGAGI (reference sequence). The CDR3 contains 14 residues. The germline V and J ends were trimmed by 0 bases and 7 bases, with 10 bases remaining between them. The CDR3 nucleotides are TGTGCCAGCAGTTACTCATCAGGGGACCAGCCCCAGCATTTT. Protein: CASSYSSGDQPQHF.

V and J are TRBV4-1 and TRBJ1-1; 7 nucleotides line up with TRBD1. V was pared by 3 bases and J by 5 bases, with 6 bases of the junction left unmatched. CDR1 MGHRA and CDR2 YSYEKL come from the germline V gene. The CDR3 spans 14 residues. The CDR3 is CASSQRRTGTEAFF. The CDR3 nucleotides read TGCGCCAGCAGCCAGAGAAGGACAGGAACTGAAGCTTTCTTT.

This clone was observed a single time. This sample also contains other DNA sequences that code for the same CDR3. The J gene is TRBJ2-3, the V gene TRBV9; possibly TRBD2 for D (6 bases). CDR3 size: 14 residues. Germline CDR1 and CDR2: SGDLS and YYNGEE. Trimming stripped 0 bases from V and 3 bases from J, with 8 bases between. CDR3 coding DNA: TGTGCCAGCAGCGTAGGCCTAGCGACAGATACGCAGTATTTT. Residues: CASSVGLATDTQYF.

The chain has TRBV6-8 and TRBJ1-2, with D possibly TRBD1 on 6 matching bases. The germline V gene has CDR1 MNHGY and CDR2 SAAAGT. This CDR3 comprises 12 residues. Trimming took off 7 bases at V and 4 bases at J, with 10 bases between the two ends. The CDR3 sequence: CASIRQAYGYTF. The CDR3 nucleotides read TGTGCCAGCATTAGACAGGCCTATGGCTACACCTTC.

V usage is TRBV4-1 and J usage is TRBJ1-1; D unclear. The CDR3 sequence is 13 residues long. The V gene lost 3 bases and the J gene lost 3 bases, with 8 bases spanning the gap. From germline, CDR1 is MGHRA and CDR2 YSYEKL. The CDR3 DNA reads TGCGCCAGCAGCCAGGTAAGGGACACTGAAGCTTTCTTT. Protein: CASSQVRDTEAFF.